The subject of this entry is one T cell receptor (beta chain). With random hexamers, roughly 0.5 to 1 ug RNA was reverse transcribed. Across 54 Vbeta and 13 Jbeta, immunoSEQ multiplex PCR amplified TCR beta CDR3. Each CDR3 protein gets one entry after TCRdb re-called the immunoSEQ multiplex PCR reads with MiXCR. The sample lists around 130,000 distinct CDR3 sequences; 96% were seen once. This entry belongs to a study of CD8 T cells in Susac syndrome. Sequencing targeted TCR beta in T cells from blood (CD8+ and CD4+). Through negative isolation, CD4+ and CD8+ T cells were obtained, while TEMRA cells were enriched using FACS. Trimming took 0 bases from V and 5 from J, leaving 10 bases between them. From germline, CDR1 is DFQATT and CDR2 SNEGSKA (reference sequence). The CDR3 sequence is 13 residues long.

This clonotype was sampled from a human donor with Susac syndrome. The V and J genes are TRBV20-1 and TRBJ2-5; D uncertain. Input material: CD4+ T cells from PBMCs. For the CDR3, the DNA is TGCAGTGCTAGAGATCGATTAGGCGAGACCCAGTACTTC. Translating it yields CSARDRLGETQYF.